This is a list of T cell receptor beta chains from one sample in a study of monozygotic twins with inflammatory bowel disease. TCRdb reprocessed the 5' RACE reads, with one entry per CDR3 protein and no DNA. The sample has approximately 150,000 distinct CDR3 sequences. What was sequenced was blood. Source of these receptors: a human donor with ulcerative colitis or Crohn's disease, or a healthy co-twin of an affected twin (not recorded which). CDR3s include the opening cysteine and the closing phenylalanine or tryptophan.

CDR3 protein,J gene,V gene
CASSPGGSNYGYTF,TRBJ1-2,TRBV27
CSAPLASSWGDTQYF,TRBJ2-3,TRBV20-1
CASRGSRGGEQYF,TRBJ2-7,TRBV2
CASSLRQGSIGEQYF,TRBJ2-7,TRBV5-1
CAWSVAPGRKDQPQHF,TRBJ1-5,TRBV30
CASSSALVTGTYEQYF,TRBJ2-7,TRBV5-5
CASSLGTPGVGETQYF,TRBJ2-5,TRBV7-3
CASSSILGRTDTQYF,TRBJ2-3,TRBV28
CASSFSAYYEQYF,TRBJ2-7,TRBV7-2
CSARDRWQGQNTGELFF,TRBJ2-2,TRBV20-1
CASSEGAGYGYTF,TRBJ1-2,TRBV5-1
CASSPGSLLRYYEQYF,TRBJ2-7,TRBV6-2/TRBV6-3
CAWSVWQEGYTF,TRBJ1-2,TRBV30
CSARDPSGGAYNEQFF,TRBJ2-1,TRBV20-1
CSVLTGTYTEAFF,TRBJ1-1,TRBV29-1
CASSLQRGPNTGELFF,TRBJ2-2,TRBV6-1
CASSPTPMNTEAFF,TRBJ1-1,TRBV5-1
CATTDRSRGAQPQHF,TRBJ1-5,TRBV6-1
CASMARGDEQYF,TRBJ2-7,TRBV5-1
CASSLSATYGYTF,TRBJ1-2,TRBV27
CAISSATGPAGNEQYF,TRBJ2-7,TRBV10-3
CASSYWTSEQYF,TRBJ2-7,TRBV5-4
CSARDVSRGLTTEQYF,TRBJ2-7,TRBV20-1
CSASTGSSYEQYF,TRBJ2-7,TRBV29-1
CASSVNWRTVGAEAFF,TRBJ1-1,TRBV9
CASRSGASSSYEQYF,TRBJ2-7,TRBV5-1
CASSPQRGGPEQFF,TRBJ2-1,TRBV7-2
CAWSVHSYQPQHF,TRBJ1-5,TRBV30
CASSLVRGPNTEAFF,TRBJ1-1,TRBV11-2
CASSRWGRGTEAFF,TRBJ1-1,TRBV5-6
CASTGGRSYNEQFF,TRBJ2-1,TRBV19
CSILRTGGPTEAFF,TRBJ1-1,TRBV29-1